This T cell receptor (beta chain) was profiled in a study of blood T cell repertoires in COVID-19. Study details: PBMCs, B-cell-depleted T cells, or T cells provided the cDNA or gDNA that made up the material.

In the authors' workflow: Amplification of reference gene primers was used by the study to estimate nucleated cell counts. The repertoire was sequenced with immunoSEQ multiplex PCR; TCRdb's copy has only in-frame clones and lacks some. V and J calls and clone size are those listed in that table; D and trimming were worked out from the DNA. This table holds some 170,000 clones, roughly 89% found once. Those enrolled in Seattle joined during active infection and were followed longitudinally afterward. Input material: peripheral blood. The sequence was collected from a woman between 65 and 79 years old with COVID-19, enrolled during active disease.

CDR3 coding DNA: TGTGCCAGCAGCTTAGCAGACTCCACACGGTACGAGCAGTACTTC. As protein: CASSLADSTRYEQYF. This chain links TRBV7-6 with TRBJ2-7; the D is unclear. The CDR3 consists of 15 residues. Germline lookup yields CDR1 SGHVS and CDR2 FNYEAQ. V was clipped by 0 bases and J by 4 bases, with 13 bases between them.